The present T cell receptor (beta chain) was sequenced within a study of cytomegalovirus exposure and HLA in healthy donors. The V gene lost 1 base and the J gene lost 5 bases, with 17 bases spanning the gap. CDR1 and CDR2 from the germline V gene are SGHVS and FQNEAQ. The CDR3 has 16 residues. Whole-study findings and limits: As was reported, the classifier diagnosed cytomegalovirus status with high specificity and sensitivity. A later examination showed that TCR association rates differed by HLA locus, with DRB1 most and HLA-C fewest. In an earlier analysis, about 87% or about 30%: the productive usage of most TCR beta V segments.

Unrecorded immune exposure was likely among donors, who were nominally healthy when sampled. PCR was performed using 60 Vbeta and 13 Jbeta primers. Method: immunoSEQ multiplex PCR; TCRdb's copy keeps in-frame clones and lacks some. Among approximately 150,000 clones listed, 65% to 80% were seen once. Regarding this clone: Its antigen is currently unknown.

The specimen sequenced was PBMCs. The receptor was isolated from a man between 40 and 49 years old in good health and CMV-seronegative. The rearrangement uses TRBV7-8 and TRBJ1-1; tentatively, D is TRBD1 (6 bases). The CDR3 loop reads CASSLEPLTGWTEAFF. The CDR3, as DNA: TGTGCCAGCAGCTTAGAGCCTTTAACAGGGTGGACTGAAGCTTTCTTT.